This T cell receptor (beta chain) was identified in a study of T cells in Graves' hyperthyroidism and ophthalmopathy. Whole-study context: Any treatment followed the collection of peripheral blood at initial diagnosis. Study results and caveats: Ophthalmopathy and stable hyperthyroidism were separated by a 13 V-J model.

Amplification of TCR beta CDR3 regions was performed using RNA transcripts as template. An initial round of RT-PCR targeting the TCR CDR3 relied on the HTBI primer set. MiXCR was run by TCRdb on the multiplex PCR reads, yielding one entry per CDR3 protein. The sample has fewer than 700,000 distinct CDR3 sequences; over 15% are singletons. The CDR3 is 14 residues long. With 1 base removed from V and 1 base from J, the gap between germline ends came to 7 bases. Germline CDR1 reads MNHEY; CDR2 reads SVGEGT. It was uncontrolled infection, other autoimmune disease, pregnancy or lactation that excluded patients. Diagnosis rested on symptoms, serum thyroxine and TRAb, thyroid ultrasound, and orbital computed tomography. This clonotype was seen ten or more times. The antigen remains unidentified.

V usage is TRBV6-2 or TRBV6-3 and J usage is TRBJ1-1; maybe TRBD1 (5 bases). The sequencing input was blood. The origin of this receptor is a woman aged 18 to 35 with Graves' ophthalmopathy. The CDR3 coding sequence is TGTGCCAGCAGTTACTGGGGGTCGAACACTGAAGCTTTCTTT. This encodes CASSYWGSNTEAFF.